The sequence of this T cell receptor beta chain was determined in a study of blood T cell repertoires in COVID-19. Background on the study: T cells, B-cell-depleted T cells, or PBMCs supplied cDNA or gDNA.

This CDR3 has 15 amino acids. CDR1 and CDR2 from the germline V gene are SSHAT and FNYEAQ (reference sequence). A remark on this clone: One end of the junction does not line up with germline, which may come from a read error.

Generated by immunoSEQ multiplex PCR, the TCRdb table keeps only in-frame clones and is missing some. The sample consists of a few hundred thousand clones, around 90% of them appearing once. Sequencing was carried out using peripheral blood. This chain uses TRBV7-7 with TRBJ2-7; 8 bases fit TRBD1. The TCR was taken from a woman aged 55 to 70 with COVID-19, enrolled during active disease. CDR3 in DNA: TGTGCTAGCAGCTACGGACAGGGTGGATCTTACTGGGAGTACTTC. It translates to CASSYGQGGSYWEYF.